The clone carrying this TCR beta chain has ten or more counts. Hyperthyroidism was newly diagnosed in patients aged 18 to 65 (duration under 2 months). Clinicians diagnosed patients from clinical symptoms, serum thyroxine and TRAb, thyroid ultrasound and orbital computed tomography. The CDR3 is 14 residues long. Germline V lookup: CDR1 MDHEN, CDR2 SYDVKM. V was pared by 1 base and J by 0 bases, with 3 bases between. These data are taken from a study of T cells in Graves' hyperthyroidism and ophthalmopathy. Study in general: Pretreatment peripheral blood was obtained at initial diagnosis.

The CDR3 regions of TCR beta were amplified from RNA transcripts. Initially, a first-round RT-PCR of the TCR CDR3 employed the HTBI primer set. TCRdb ran MiXCR on the multiplex PCR reads and lists one entry per CDR3 protein. The sample has roughly 250,000 distinct CDR3 sequences, less than 15% seen once. The sequence derives from a middle-aged woman with Graves' hyperthyroidism that later progressed to Graves' ophthalmopathy. The gene calls are TRBV28 and TRBJ1-4; D is uncertain. The material sequenced was blood. The chain's CDR3 is CASSLLSTNEKLFF. The CDR3 coding sequence is TGTGCCAGCAGTTTATTGTCAACTAATGAAAAACTGTTTTTT. Variable domain in full (rest from reference TRBV28 and TRBJ1-4): DVKVTQSSRYLVKRTGEKVFLECVQDMDHENMFWYRQDPGLGLRLIYFSYDVKMKEKGDIPEGYSVSREKKERFSLILESASTNQTSMYLCASSLLSTNEKLFFGSGTQLSVL.